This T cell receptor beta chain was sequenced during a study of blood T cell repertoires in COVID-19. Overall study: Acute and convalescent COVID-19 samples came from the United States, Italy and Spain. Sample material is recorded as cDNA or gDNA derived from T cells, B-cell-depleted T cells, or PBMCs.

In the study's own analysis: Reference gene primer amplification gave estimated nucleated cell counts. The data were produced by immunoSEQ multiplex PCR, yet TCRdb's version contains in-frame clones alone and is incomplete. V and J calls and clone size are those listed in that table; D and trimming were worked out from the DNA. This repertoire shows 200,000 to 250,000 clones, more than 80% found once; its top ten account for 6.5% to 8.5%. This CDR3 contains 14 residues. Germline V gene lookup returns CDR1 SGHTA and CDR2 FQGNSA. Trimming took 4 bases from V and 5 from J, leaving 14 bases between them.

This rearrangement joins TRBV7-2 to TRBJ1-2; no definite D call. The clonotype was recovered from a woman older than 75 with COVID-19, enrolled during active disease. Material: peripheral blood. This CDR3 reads CASSSTIIMYGYTF. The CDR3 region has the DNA TGTGCCAGCAGCTCCACTATAATAATGTATGGCTACACCTTC.